This is a list of T cell receptor beta chains from one sample in a study of shared clonotypes between healthy human individuals. Using immunoSEQ multiplex PCR, the repertoire was profiled, and TCRdb retains in-frame clones only, with some absent. Of approximately 1.1 million clones listed, approximately 80% were seen once; the top ten hold around 0.47%. Source material: memory CD4+ T cells from PBMCs. These receptors all come from a man younger than 35 in good health. Some clones in this sample may be carry-over from other donors' samples. CDR3s leave out the opening cysteine and the closing phenylalanine or tryptophan.

V gene	J gene	CDR3 protein
TRBV7-2	TRBJ2-3	ASRALAGWGDTQY
TRBV2	TRBJ1-4	ASSASGTLIRGVNEKLF
TRBV27	TRBJ2-3	ASRIGGTDTQY
TRBV28	TRBJ1-5	ASSFVNQPQH
TRBV2	TRBJ1-2	ASRMGAGGYT
TRBV11-3	TRBJ2-3	ASSWDSSTDTQY
TRBV19	TRBJ2-7	ASSIAGGGSYEQY
TRBV29-1	TRBJ1-1	SVALYTEAF
TRBV28	TRBJ2-1	ASSDQGTGFSNEQF
TRBV19	TRBJ2-1	ASSIFSGRGRTSGTLRHEQF